The sequence of this TCR beta chain was determined in a study of beta chain features in type 1 diabetes. Across the whole study: Healthy donors and patients showed comparable age, gender and cell yields. Notes on the study in general: Unsettled here was the matter of whether HLA type influences TCRB rearrangement. For Type 1 diabetes patients, all four CD4+ subsets carried TCRB CDR3s that were moderately but significantly shorter.

Averaging roughly 120 mL, one heparinised blood draw came from each individual donor. Expressed TCRB transcripts were sequenced because the entire RNA isolate underwent reverse transcription. Clones were read by immunoSEQ multiplex PCR, and TCRdb kept only the in-frame ones, dropping some. The repertoire includes around 280,000 clones, approximately 16% of them detected once, and 0.015% to 0.019% sits in the top ten. V was pared by 3 bases and J by 8 bases, with 5 bases of the junction left unmatched. The CDR3 totals 15 residues. Per the germline V gene, CDR1 is LNHNV and CDR2 is YYDKDF (reference sequence). Concerning this clone: Its cognate antigen is unknown.

Sequencing was carried out using naive CD4+ T cells from blood. The clonotype originates from a man younger than 35 with type 1 diabetes. The chain combines TRBV15 with TRBJ1-3; the match to TRBD1 covers 12 bases. The CDR3 loop is CATSSGTGGRDTIYF. As DNA, the CDR3 is TGTGCCACCAGCAGCGGGACAGGGGGCCGTGACACCATATATTTT.